This T cell receptor (beta chain) stems from a study of cytotoxic CD8 clonotypes in ibrutinib-treated CLL. This clone showed up just a few times. Repertoires were generated with immunoSEQ multiplex PCR, while TCRdb's copy carries only in-frame clones and drops some. Of more than 75,000 clones in the sample, more than 70% are singletons; the top ten hold 20% to 25%. The sequenced sample was PBMCs, obtained after 24 months of ibrutinib treatment. This sequence originates from a human donor with chronic lymphocytic leukemia.

The CDR3 is CASSLVQGTDYGYTF. The CDR3 nucleotides read TGCGCCAGCAGCTTGGTCCAGGGTACCGACTATGGCTACACCTTC. This chain joins TRBV5-1 and TRBJ1-2; D is perhaps TRBD1 (5 bases). Germline V gene data show CDR1 as SGHRS and CDR2 as YFSETQ. The V end was cut by 0 bases, the J end by 3 bases, with 12 bases between. The CDR3 extends over 15 amino acids.